The TCR beta chain under discussion was sequenced for a study of cytomegalovirus exposure and HLA in healthy donors. At the level of the study: Unique TCR beta sequences numbering 120 million or so came from 150 million to 200 million T cells in an earlier analysis.

Worth noting for this clone: Its specificity is unknown.

Broader study findings: Analysis was performed later, and it showed HLA-associated TCR beta chains to be more clonally expanded than equally common others.

The CDR3 runs to 15 residues. Germline V gives CDR1 SGHNT, CDR2 YENEEA. The J segment lost 7 bases and the V segment lost 3 bases, leaving 7 bases of the junction unmatched. The PCR ran on 60 Vbeta and 13 Jbeta primers. Method: immunoSEQ multiplex PCR; TCRdb's copy keeps in-frame clones and lacks some. The table includes about 120,000 clones, approximately 10% detected once. Sequencing was done on a sample of PBMCs. This sequence originates from a woman aged 18-29 years in good health and CMV-seropositive. The chain employs TRBV11-3 and TRBJ2-7, with 12 bases aligning to TRBD2. CDR3 bases: TGTGCCAGCAGCTTGGGACTAGCGGGCCGGGGGGAGCAGTACTTC. Its translation: CASSLGLAGRGEQYF.